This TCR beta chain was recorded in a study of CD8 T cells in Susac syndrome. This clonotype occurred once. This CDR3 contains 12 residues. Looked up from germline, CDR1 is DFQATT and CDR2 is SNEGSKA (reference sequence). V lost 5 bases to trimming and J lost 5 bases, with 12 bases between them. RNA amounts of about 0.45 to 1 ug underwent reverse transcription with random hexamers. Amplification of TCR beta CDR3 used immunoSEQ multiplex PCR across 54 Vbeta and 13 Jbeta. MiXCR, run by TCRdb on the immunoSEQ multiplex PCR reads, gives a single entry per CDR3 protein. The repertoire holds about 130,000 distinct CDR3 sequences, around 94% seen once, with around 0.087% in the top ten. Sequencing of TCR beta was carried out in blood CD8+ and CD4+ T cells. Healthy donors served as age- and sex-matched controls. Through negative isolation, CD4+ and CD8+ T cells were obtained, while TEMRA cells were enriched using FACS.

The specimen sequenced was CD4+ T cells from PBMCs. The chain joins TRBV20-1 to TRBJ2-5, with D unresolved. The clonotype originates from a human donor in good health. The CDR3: CSALRTRETQYF. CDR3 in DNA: TGCAGTGCTCTCCGAACCAGGGAGACCCAGTACTTC.